This is a list of T cell receptor beta chains from one sample in a study of T cells in Graves' hyperthyroidism and ophthalmopathy. TCRdb re-analysed the multiplex PCR reads in MiXCR, keeping a single row per CDR3 protein. The sample includes 250,000 to 300,000 distinct CDR3 sequences, 10% to 15% seen only once; the top ten take 7.8%. Sequenced: blood. These receptors all come from a young woman with Graves' hyperthyroidism that later progressed to Graves' ophthalmopathy. The CDR3 runs from the conserved cysteine through the conserved F or W. The D gene is left open where the match is weak. Only part of the rows carry a size: once, few, many, or a class if the clone is expanded.

>15|TRBV7-9|.|TRBJ2-5|many
CASSFGRAGMETQYF
TGTGCCAGCAGTTTCGGGCGGGCAGGGATGGAGACCCAGTACTTC
>12|TRBV3-1|.|TRBJ1-1|many
CASSPGAEVAFF
TGTGCCAGCAGCCCGGGGGCAGAGGTAGCTTTCTTT
>18|TRBV7-9|TRBD2|TRBJ2-3|many
CASSGGLAGGRNTDTQYF
TGTGCCAGCTCAGGCGGTCTAGCGGGAGGGAGGAACACAGATACGCAGTATTTT
>15|TRBV9|.|TRBJ2-2|many
CASRHDSTNTGELFF
TGTGCCAGCAGACACGACTCGACAAACACCGGGGAGCTGTTTTTT
>14|TRBV29-1|TRBD1|TRBJ2-7|many
CSVNYWQGANEQYF
TGCAGCGTTAATTATTGGCAGGGGGCCAACGAGCAGTACTTC
>17|TRBV19|.|TRBJ2-1|few
CASSTPSRGSSYNEQFF
TGTGCCAGTAGCACCCCCTCCCGAGGGAGCTCCTACAATGAGCAGTTCTTC
>15|TRBV4-3|TRBD2|TRBJ2-1|few
CASSHPGLGYNEQFF
TGCGCCAGCAGCCACCCGGGACTAGGATACAATGAGCAGTTCTTC
>14|TRBV28|TRBD2|TRBJ2-7|many
CASLRTSGIYEQYF
TGTGCCAGCCTCCGGACTAGCGGGATCTACGAGCAGTACTTC
>14|TRBV30|.|TRBJ2-1|many
CAWSVPQSYNEQFF
TGTGCCTGGAGTGTACCCCAAAGCTACAATGAGCAGTTCTTC
>13|TRBV6-2/TRBV6-3|.|TRBJ2-7|many
CASSYLLHHEQYF
TGTGCCAGCAGTTACCTCCTCCACCACGAGCAGTACTTC
>14|TRBV5-5|.|TRBJ2-1|.
CASSLSVAADEQFF
TGTGCCAGCAGCTTGTCGGTAGCGGCTGATGAGCAGTTCTTC
>15|TRBV5-4|TRBD2|TRBJ2-5|few
CASSQTRAGGETQYF
TGTGCCAGCAGCCAAACCCGCGCGGGGGGCGAGACCCAGTACTTC
>13|TRBV6-2/TRBV6-3|.|TRBJ2-5|many
CASSSPFQETQYF
TGTGCCAGCAGTTCCCCCTTCCAAGAGACCCAGTACTTC
>17|TRBV6-1|TRBD1|TRBJ2-1|few
CASSPQIGTGSRNEQFF
TGTGCCAGCAGCCCGCAGATAGGGACAGGGTCGAGGAATGAGCAGTTCTTC
>14|TRBV19|.|TRBJ1-6|few
CASSMGLGGSPLHF
TGTGCCAGTAGTATGGGATTGGGGGGATCACCCCTCCACTTT
>15|TRBV4-1|TRBD1|TRBJ1-6|many
CASSLSSQQGNVLHF
TGCGCCAGCAGCCTTTCAAGCCAACAGGGGAATGTCCTCCACTTT
>16|TRBV14|.|TRBJ2-6|few
CASSQYEPSGANVLTF
TGTGCCAGCAGCCAATATGAGCCCTCTGGGGCCAACGTCCTGACTTTC
>14|TRBV7-9|TRBD1|TRBJ2-1|many
CASNGQVGIPEQFF
TGTGCCAGCAACGGACAGGTTGGAATTCCTGAGCAGTTCTTC
>16|TRBV10-3|TRBD1|TRBJ2-5|many
CAISEGARISGETQYF
TGTGCCATCAGCGAGGGGGCGCGTATTTCTGGGGAGACCCAGTACTTC
>14|TRBV24-1|.|TRBJ1-5|many
CATSDRQVNQPQHF
TGTGCCACCAGTGACCGACAAGTCAATCAGCCCCAGCATTTT
>14|TRBV20-1|TRBD1|TRBJ2-7|.
CSAAGGQGADEQYF
TGCAGTGCTGCTGGGGGACAGGGGGCGGATGAGCAGTACTTC
>14|TRBV5-1|.|TRBJ2-5|few
CASSLDTAKETQYF
TGCGCCAGCAGCTTGGATACCGCGAAAGAGACCCAGTACTTC
>15|TRBV29-1|.|TRBJ2-3|.
CSVETSPLSTDTQYF
TGCAGCGTCGAGACTAGTCCTCTGAGCACAGATACGCAGTATTTT
>14|TRBV7-2|.|TRBJ1-5|.
CASSSGAGHQPQHF
TGTGCCAGTTCATCCGGGGCCGGGCATCAGCCCCAGCATTTT
>16|TRBV6-2/TRBV6-3|TRBD2|TRBJ2-5|.
CASRSARGLAGETQYF
TGTGCCAGCAGATCTGCTAGGGGACTAGCTGGGGAGACCCAGTACTTC
>11|TRBV6-2/TRBV6-3|TRBD2|TRBJ2-1|few
CASSYGGREFF
TGTGCCAGCAGTTACGGCGGGAGGGAGTTCTTC
>11|TRBV28|.|TRBJ1-2|many
CASSRNYGYTF
TGTGCCAGCAGTAGAAACTATGGCTACACCTTC
>15|TRBV7-9|.|TRBJ2-4|few
CASSQFLGAVNIQYF
TGTGCCAGCAGCCAGTTTCTGGGGGCAGTGAACATTCAGTACTTC
>12|TRBV29-1|TRBD1|TRBJ2-7|few
CSVEVTGVEQYF
TGCAGCGTTGAAGTGACAGGGGTCGAGCAGTACTTC
>15|TRBV12-3/TRBV12-4|.|TRBJ2-6|many
CASSPRDLTANVLTF
TGTGCCAGCAGTCCCCGTGATCTAACGGCCAACGTCCTGACTTTC
>14|TRBV28|.|TRBJ2-3|many
CASSGPPLADTQYF
TGTGCCAGCAGTGGTCCCCCTCTCGCGGATACGCAGTATTTT